This T cell receptor beta chain stems from a study of blood T cell repertoires in COVID-19. V lost 7 bases and J 0 bases, leaving 13 bases between the germline ends. The germline V gene encodes CDR1 LNHDA and CDR2 SQIVND (reference sequence). This CDR3 comprises 15 residues. This table comes from immunoSEQ multiplex PCR, and its TCRdb copy is limited to in-frame clones, with some not included. The table lists under 55,000 clones, about 85% of them singletons. Material: peripheral blood. The clonotype comes from a woman aged 80 or over with acute or convalescent COVID-19. The chain links TRBV19 to TRBJ1-3; possibly TRBD1 for D (5 bases). CDR3 sequence: CASTLGRVSGNTIYF. The CDR3 DNA is TGTGCCAGTACCCTGGGGCGAGTCTCTGGAAACACCATATATTTT.